This T cell receptor (beta chain) is from a study of early T cells in non-severe SARS-CoV-2 infection. Overall study context: Unsorted whole-blood RNA was sequenced in bulk, leaving chains unpaired.

A word on this clonotype: Its antigen is unidentified.

Tagging with unique molecular identifiers was applied to individual cDNA molecules. TCRdb ran MiXCR on the 5' RACE reads and lists one entry per CDR3 protein. The sample yields 70,000 or so distinct CDR3 sequences, roughly 13% seen once. Regarding the study as a whole: Reliance on VDJdb matching favored anti-spike CD8 responses; private and CD4 specificities were missed.

Trimming took off 0 bases at V and 3 bases at J, with 11 bases between the two ends. The CDR3 has 15 amino acids. CDR1 PRHDT and CDR2 FYEKMQ come from the germline V gene (reference sequence). This chain links TRBV13 with TRBJ2-5; D unresolved. Sequenced material: whole blood. The TCR was taken from an adult who was a healthcare worker with PCR-confirmed SARS-CoV-2 infection or an uninfected control (not recorded which). CDR3 bases: TGTGCCAGCAGCTTAGGCCTCAGGAATGAAGAGACCCAGTACTTC. Protein product: CASSLGLRNEETQYF.